This T cell receptor beta chain was identified in a study of cytomegalovirus exposure and HLA in healthy donors. Study-level results: A later analysis reported that several of the most significant clusters appeared to be linked to common viral pathogens, among them Epstein-Barr virus.

The CDR3 extends over 15 amino acids. The J segment lost 4 bases and the V segment lost 1 base, leaving 4 bases of the junction unmatched. Germline values: CDR1 SGHNT, CDR2 YYREEE (reference sequence). 60 Vbeta and 13 Jbeta primers were used in PCR. Repertoires were generated with immunoSEQ multiplex PCR, while TCRdb's copy carries only in-frame clones and drops some. This sample has around 150,000 clones, with 75% found just once. As for this clone: Its target is unknown.

Healthy people donating bone marrow made up the donors. The clonotype originates from a woman aged 45-59 years in good health and CMV-seropositive. The gene calls are TRBV5-4 and TRBJ2-1; TRBD2 aligns across 8 bases. Sequences were obtained from PBMCs. CDR3 loop: CASSLKAGAYNEQFF. For the CDR3, the DNA is TGTGCCAGCAGCTTGAAAGCGGGGGCGTACAATGAGCAGTTCTTC.